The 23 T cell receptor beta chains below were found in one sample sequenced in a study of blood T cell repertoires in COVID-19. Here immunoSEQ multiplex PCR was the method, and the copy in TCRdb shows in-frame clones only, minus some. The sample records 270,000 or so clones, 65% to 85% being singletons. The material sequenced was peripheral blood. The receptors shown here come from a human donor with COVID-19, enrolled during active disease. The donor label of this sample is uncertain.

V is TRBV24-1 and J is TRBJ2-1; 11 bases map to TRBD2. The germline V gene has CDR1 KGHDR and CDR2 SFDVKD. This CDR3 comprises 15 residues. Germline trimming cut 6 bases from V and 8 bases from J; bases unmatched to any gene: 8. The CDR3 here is CATSSTSGRFDEQFF. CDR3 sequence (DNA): TGTGCCACCAGTTCCACTAGCGGGAGATTCGATGAGCAGTTCTTC.

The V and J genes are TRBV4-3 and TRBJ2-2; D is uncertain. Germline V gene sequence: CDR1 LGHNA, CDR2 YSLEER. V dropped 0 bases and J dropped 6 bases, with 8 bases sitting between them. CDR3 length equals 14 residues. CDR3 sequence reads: CASSQEKRSGELFF. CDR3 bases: TGCGCCAGCAGCCAAGAGAAGAGGTCCGGGGAGCTGTTTTTT.

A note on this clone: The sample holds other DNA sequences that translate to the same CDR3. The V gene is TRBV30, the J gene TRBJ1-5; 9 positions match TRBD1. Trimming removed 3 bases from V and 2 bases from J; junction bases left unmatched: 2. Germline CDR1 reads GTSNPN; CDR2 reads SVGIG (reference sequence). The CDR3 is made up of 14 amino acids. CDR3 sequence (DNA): TGTGCCTGGAGGGGACAGGGAGGCAATCAGCCCCAGCATTTT. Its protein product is CAWRGQGGNQPQHF. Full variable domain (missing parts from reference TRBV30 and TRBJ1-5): SQTIHQWPATLVQPVGSPLSLECTVEGTSNPNLYWYRQAAGRGLQLLFYSVGIGQISSEVPQNLSASRPQDRQFILSSKKLLLSDSGFYLCAWRGQGGNQPQHFGDGTRLSIL.

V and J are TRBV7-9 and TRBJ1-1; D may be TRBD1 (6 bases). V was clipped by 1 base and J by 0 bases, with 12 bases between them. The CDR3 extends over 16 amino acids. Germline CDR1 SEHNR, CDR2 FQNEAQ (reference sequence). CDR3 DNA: TGTGCCAGCAGCTTAGGGGGGCTGAGGATGAACACTGAAGCTTTCTTT. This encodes CASSLGGLRMNTEAFF.

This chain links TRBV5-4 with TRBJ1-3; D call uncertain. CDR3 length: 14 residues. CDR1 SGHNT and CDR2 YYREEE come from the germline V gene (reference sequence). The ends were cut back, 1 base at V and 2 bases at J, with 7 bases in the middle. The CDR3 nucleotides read TGTGCCAGCAGCTTGAGAGGGACTGGAAACACCATATATTTT. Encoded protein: CASSLRGTGNTIYF.

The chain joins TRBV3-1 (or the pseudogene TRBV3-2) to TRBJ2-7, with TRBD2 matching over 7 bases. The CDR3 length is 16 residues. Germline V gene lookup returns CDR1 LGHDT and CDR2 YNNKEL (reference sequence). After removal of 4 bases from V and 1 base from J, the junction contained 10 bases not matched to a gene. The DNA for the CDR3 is TGTGCCAGCAGCCTACCCCTGGGAGCGGGGTCCTACGAGCAGTACTTC. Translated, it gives CASSLPLGAGSYEQYF.

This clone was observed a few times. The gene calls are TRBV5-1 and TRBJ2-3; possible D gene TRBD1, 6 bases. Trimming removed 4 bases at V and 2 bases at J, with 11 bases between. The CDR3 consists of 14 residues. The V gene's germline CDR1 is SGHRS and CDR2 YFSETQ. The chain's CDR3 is CASSLSGATDTQYF. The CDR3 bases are TGCGCCAGCAGCCTATCAGGGGCCACAGATACGCAGTATTTT.

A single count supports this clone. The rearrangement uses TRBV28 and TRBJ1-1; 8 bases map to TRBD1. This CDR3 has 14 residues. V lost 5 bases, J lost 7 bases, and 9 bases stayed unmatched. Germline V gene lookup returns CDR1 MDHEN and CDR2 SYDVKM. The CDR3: CASSPPGQEDEAFF. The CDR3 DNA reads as TGTGCCAGCAGTCCTCCGGGACAGGAAGATGAAGCTTTCTTT.

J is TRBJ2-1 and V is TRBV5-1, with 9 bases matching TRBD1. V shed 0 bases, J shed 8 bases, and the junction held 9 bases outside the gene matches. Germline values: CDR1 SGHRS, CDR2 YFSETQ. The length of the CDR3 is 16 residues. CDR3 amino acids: CASSLVRDRARHEQFF. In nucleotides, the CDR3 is TGCGCCAGCAGCTTGGTGAGGGACAGGGCCCGTCATGAGCAGTTCTTC.

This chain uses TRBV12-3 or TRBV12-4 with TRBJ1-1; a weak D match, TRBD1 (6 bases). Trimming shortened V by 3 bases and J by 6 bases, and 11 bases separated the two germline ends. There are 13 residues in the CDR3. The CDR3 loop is CASSFRTVSEAFF. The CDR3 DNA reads TGTGCCAGCAGTTTCCGGACAGTTTCTGAAGCTTTCTTT.

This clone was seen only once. CDR3 DNA sequence: TGTGCCAGCAGCTCGCCGGACAGGAATGAGCAGTTCTTC. This translates into CASSSPDRNEQFF. The rearrangement uses TRBV3-1 (or the pseudogene TRBV3-2) and TRBJ2-1, with 7 nucleotides matching TRBD1. V lost 5 bases to trimming and J lost 7 bases; unmatched junction nucleotides: 5. CDR1 and CDR2 (germline): LGHDT, YNNKEL (reference sequence). This CDR3 contains 13 residues.

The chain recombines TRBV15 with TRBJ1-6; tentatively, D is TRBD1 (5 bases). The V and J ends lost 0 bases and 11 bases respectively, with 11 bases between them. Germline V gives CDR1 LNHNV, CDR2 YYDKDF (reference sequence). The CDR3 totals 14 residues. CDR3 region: CATSRDRGVPPLHF. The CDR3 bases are TGTGCCACCAGCAGAGATCGGGGGGTCCCACCCCTCCACTTT.

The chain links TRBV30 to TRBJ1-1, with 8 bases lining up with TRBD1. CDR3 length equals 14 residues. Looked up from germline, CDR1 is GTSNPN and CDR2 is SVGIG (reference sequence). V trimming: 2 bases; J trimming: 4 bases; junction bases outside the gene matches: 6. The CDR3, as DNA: TGTGCCTGGAGTCCTTGGACAGGGAGCACTGAAGCTTTCTTT. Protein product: CAWSPWTGSTEAFF.

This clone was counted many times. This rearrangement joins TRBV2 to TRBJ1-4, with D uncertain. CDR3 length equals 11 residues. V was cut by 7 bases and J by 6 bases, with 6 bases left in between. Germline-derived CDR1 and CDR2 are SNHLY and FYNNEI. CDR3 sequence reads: CASTPYEKLFF. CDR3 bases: TGTGCCAGCACCCCTTATGAAAAACTGTTTTTT.

CDR3 nucleotide sequence: TGTGCCAGCAGTTTGCCGGGACAGGGCTACAATGAGCAGTTCTTC. Protein product: CASSLPGQGYNEQFF. The chain combines TRBV3-1 (or the pseudogene TRBV3-2) with TRBJ2-1, with 9 nucleotides matching TRBD1. The V and J ends lost 6 bases and 3 bases, in that order; junction bases with no gene match: 6. From germline, CDR1 is LGHDT and CDR2 YNNKEL (reference sequence). This CDR3 spans 15 amino acids.

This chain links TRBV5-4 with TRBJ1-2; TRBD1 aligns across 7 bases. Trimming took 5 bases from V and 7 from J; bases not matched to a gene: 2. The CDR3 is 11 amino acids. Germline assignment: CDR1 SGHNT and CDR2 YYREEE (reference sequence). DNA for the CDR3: TGTGCCAGCAGACGACAGGGTGGCTACACCTTC. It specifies CASRRQGGYTF.

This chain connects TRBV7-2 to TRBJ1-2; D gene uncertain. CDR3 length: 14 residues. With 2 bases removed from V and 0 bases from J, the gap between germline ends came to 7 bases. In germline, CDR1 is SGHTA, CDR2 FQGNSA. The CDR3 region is CASSLYRSNYGYTF. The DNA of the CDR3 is TGTGCCAGCAGCTTATACAGATCTAACTATGGCTACACCTTC.

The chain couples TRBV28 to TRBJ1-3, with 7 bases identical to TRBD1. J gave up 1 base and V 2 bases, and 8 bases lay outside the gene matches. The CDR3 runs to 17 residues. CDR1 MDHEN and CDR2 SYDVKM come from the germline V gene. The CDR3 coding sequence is TGTGCCAGCAGTTTAGGAAGACAGGGCCGATCTGGAAACACCATATATTTT. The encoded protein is CASSLGRQGRSGNTIYF.

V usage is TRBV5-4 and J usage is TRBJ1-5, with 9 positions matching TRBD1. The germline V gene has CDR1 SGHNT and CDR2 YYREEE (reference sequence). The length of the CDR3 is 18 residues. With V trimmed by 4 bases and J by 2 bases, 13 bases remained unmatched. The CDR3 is CASSHKGQGTVGNQPQHF. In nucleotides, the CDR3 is TGTGCCAGCAGCCACAAAGGACAGGGGACCGTTGGCAATCAGCCCCAGCATTTT. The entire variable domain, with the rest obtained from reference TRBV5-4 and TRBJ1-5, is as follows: ETGVTQSPTHLIKTRGQQVTLRCSSQSGHNTVSWYQQALGQGPQFIFQYYREEENGRGNFPPRFSGLQFPNYSSELNVNALELDDSALYLCASSHKGQGTVGNQPQHFGDGTRLSIL.

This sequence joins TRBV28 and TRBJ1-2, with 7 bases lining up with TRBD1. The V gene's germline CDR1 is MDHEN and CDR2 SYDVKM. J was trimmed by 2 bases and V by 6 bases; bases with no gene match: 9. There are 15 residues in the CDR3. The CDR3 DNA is TGTGCCAGCAGGGCCGACAGGGACCCCAACTATGGCTACACCTTC. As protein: CASRADRDPNYGYTF.

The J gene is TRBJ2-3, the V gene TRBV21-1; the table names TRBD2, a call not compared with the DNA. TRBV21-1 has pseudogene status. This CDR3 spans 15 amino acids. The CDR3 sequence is CAELDLGGATDTQYF. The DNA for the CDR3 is TGTGCCGAATTAGATCTCGGGGGGGCTACAGATACGCAGTATTTT.

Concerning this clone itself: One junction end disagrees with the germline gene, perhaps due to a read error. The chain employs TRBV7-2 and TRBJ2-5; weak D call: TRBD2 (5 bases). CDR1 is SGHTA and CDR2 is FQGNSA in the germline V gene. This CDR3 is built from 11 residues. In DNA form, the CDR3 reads TGTGCCAGCAGCTTAAGTACTAGGTTGAACTTC. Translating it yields CASSLSTRLNF.

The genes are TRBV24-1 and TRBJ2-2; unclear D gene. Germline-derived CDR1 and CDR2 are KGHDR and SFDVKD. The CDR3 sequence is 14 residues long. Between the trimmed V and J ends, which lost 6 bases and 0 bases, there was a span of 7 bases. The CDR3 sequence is CATSPRANTGELFF. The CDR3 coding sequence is TGTGCCACCAGTCCTCGAGCGAACACCGGGGAGCTGTTTTTT.